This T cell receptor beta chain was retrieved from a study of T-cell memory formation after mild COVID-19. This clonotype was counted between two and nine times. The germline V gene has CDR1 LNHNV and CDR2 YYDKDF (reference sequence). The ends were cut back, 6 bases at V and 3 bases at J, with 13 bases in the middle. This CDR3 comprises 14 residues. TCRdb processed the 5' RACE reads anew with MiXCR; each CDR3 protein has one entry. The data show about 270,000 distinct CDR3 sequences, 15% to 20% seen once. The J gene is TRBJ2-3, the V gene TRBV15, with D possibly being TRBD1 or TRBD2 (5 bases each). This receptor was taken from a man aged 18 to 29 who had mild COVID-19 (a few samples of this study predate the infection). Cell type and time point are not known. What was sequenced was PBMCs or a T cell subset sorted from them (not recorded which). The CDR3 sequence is CATRDLGETDTQYF. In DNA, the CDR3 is TGTGCCACCAGAGATCTGGGGGAAACAGATACGCAGTATTTT.